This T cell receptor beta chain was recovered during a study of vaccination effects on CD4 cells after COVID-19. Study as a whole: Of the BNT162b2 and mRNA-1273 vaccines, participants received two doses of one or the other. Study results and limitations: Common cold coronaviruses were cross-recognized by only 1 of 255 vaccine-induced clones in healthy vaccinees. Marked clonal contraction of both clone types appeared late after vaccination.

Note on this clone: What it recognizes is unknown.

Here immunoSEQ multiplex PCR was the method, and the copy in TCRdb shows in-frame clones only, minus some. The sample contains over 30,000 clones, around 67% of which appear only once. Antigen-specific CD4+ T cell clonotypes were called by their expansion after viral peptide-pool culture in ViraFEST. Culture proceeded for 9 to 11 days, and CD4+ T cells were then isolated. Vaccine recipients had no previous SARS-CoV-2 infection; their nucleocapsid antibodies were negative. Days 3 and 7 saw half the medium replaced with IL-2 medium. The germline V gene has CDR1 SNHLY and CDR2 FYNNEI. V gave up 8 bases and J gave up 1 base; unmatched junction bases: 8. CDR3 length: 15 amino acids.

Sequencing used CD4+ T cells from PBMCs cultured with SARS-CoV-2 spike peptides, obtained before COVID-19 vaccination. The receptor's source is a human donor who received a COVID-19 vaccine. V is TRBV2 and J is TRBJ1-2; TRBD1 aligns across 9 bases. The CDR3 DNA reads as TGTGCCAGCGGGACAGGGCCGACCTATAACTATGGCTACACCTTC. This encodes CASGTGPTYNYGYTF.